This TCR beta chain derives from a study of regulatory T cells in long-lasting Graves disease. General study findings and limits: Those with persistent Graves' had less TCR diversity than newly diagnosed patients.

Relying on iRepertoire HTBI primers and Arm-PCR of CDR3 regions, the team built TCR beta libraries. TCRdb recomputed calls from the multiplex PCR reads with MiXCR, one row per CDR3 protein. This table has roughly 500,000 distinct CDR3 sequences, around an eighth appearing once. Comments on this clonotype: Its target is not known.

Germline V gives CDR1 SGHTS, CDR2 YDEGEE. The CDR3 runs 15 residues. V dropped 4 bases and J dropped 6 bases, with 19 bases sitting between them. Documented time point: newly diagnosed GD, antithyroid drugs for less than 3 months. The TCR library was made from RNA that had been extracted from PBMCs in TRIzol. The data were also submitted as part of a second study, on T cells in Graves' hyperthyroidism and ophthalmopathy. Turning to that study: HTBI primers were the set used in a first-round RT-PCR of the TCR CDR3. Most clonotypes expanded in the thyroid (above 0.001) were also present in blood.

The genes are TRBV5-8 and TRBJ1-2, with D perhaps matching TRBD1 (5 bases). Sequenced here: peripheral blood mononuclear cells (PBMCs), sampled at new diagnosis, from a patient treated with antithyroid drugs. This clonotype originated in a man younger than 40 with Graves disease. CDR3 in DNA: TGTGCCAGCAGCCTCCTGGGGCAGGGTGGCCATGGCTACACCTTC. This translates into CASSLLGQGGHGYTF.